The TCR beta chain under discussion was sequenced for a study of PD-L1 blockade in urothelial cancer. For the study at large: Patients, treated from about 2014 onward, received atezolizumab 1,200 mg intravenously every 3 weeks.

Assay used: immunoSEQ multiplex PCR; TCRdb lists only in-frame clones, some missing. The sample holds roughly 40,000 clones, 91% seen once. The CDR3 sequence is 15 residues long. Germline V gives CDR1 SGHTA, CDR2 FQGTGA. Losses at the gene ends were 5 bases for V and 1 base for J; bases not matched to a gene: 6. Time point given: pretreatment peripheral blood. This rearrangement joins TRBV7-3 to TRBJ2-3; TRBD1 matches at 7 bases. The source was PBMCs, collected around atezolizumab (anti-PD-L1) treatment. The TCR originated in a woman aged 60-75 years with urothelial cancer. This chain's CDR3 is CASSPLTGGTDTQYF. The CDR3 nucleotides read TGTGCCAGCAGCCCTCTCACAGGGGGCACAGATACGCAGTATTTT. Filled out from reference TRBV7-3 and TRBJ2-3, the complete variable domain reads GAGVSQTPSNKVTEKGKYVELRCDPISGHTALYWYRQSLGQGPEFLIYFQGTGAADDSGLPNDRFFAVRPEGSVSTLKIQRTERGDSAVYLCASSPLTGGTDTQYFGPGTRLTVL.